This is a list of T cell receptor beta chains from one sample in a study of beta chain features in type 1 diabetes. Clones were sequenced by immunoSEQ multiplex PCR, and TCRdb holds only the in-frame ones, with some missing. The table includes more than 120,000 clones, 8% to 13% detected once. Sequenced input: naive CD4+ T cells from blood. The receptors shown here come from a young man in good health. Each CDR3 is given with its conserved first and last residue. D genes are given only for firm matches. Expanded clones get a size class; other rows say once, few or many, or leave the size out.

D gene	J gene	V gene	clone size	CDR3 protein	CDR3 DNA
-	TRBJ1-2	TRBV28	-	CASSHSNGAGVYGYTF	TGTGCCAGCAGTCACTCAAACGGTGCGGGGGTCTATGGCTACACCTTC
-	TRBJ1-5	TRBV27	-	CASSSHRYQPQHF	TGTGCCAGCAGTTCCCACAGGTATCAGCCCCAGCATTTT
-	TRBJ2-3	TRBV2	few	CASSVSQSTDTQYF	TGTGCCAGCAGTGTTTCCCAATCCACAGATACGCAGTATTTT
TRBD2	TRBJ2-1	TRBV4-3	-	CASSRTSGGAVDEQFF	TGCGCCAGCAGCCGGACTAGCGGGGGGGCCGTTGATGAGCAGTTCTTC
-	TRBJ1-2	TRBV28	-	CASSSTLDNNYGYTF	TGTGCCAGCAGTTCTACGCTGGACAATAACTATGGCTACACCTTC
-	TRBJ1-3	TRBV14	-	CASSHGYANTIYF	TGTGCCAGCAGCCACGGGTATGCAAACACCATATATTTT
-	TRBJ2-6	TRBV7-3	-	CASSLGQPGANVLTF	TGTGCCAGCAGCTTAGGCCAACCCGGGGCCAACGTCCTGACTTTC
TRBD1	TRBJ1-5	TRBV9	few	CASSVGDRGNQPQHF	TGTGCCAGCAGCGTAGGGGACAGGGGAAATCAGCCCCAGCATTTT
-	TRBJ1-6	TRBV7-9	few	CASSSQDSPLHF	TGTGCCAGCAGCTCACAGGATTCACCCCTCCACTTT
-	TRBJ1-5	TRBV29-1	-	CSVLTGSGQPQHF	TGCAGCGTCTTGACAGGCTCGGGCCAGCCCCAGCATTTT
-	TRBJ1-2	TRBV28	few	CASRLLADGYTF	TGTGCCAGCAGGTTGCTAGCGGATGGCTACACCTTC
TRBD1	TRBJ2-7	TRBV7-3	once	CASSLTGGGRYEQYF	TGTGCCAGCAGTCTTACAGGGGGCGGACGGTACGAGCAGTACTTC
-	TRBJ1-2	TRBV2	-	CASRVQVNYGYTF	TGTGCCAGCAGGGTACAGGTGAACTATGGCTACACCTTC
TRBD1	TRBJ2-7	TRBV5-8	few	CASSLGGTGSYEQYF	TGTGCCAGCAGCTTGGGTGGGACAGGCTCCTACGAGCAGTACTTC
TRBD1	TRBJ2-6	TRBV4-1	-	CASSQQQGSGANVLTF	TGCGCCAGCAGCCAGCAACAGGGGTCTGGGGCCAACGTCCTGACTTTC
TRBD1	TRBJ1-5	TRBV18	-	CASSPRDRGQPQHF	TGTGCCAGCTCACCCCGGGACAGGGGACAGCCCCAGCATTTT
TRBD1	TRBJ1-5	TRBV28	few	CASSLGQGNQPQHF	TGTGCCAGCAGTTTGGGACAGGGAAATCAGCCCCAGCATTTT
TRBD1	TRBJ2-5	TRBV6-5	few	CASSYSFGTGRKTQYF	TGTGCCAGCAGTTACTCATTCGGGACAGGGAGAAAGACCCAGTACTTC
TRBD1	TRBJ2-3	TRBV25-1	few	CASSENRGPGRDTQYF	TGTGCCAGCAGTGAAAACAGGGGGCCTGGGAGGGATACGCAGTATTTT
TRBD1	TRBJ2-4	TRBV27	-	CASSLSSEFRDRAIKNIQYF	TGTGCCAGCAGTTTATCTTCCGAATTCAGGGACAGGGCAATCAAAAACATTCAGTACTTC
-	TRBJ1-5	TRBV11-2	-	CASSLDREQPQHF	TGTGCCAGCAGCTTAGATCGGGAGCAGCCCCAGCATTTT
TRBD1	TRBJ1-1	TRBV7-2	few	CASSLQGVGEAFF	TGTGCCAGCAGCTTACAGGGGGTCGGTGAAGCTTTCTTT
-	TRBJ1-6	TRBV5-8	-	CASSPQTVGNSPLHF	TGTGCCAGCAGCCCTCAGACAGTGGGTAATTCACCCCTCCACTTT
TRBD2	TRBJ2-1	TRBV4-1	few	CASSLTSGGRDEQFF	TGCGCCAGCAGCCTCACTAGCGGGGGTAGGGATGAGCAGTTCTTC
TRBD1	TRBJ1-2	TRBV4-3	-	CASSQATGEYYGYTF	TGCGCCAGCAGCCAAGCGACAGGGGAATACTATGGCTACACCTTC
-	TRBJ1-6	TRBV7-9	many	CASSLRESSPLHF	TGTGCCAGCAGCTTAAGGGAGTCTTCACCCCTCCACTTT
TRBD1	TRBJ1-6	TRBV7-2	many	CASSPALGQGNSPLHF	TGTGCCAGCAGTCCGGCTTTGGGACAGGGTAATTCACCCCTCCACTTT
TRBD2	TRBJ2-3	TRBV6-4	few	CASSPGLGPADTQYF	TGTGCCAGCAGTCCAGGACTAGGACCAGCAGATACGCAGTATTTT
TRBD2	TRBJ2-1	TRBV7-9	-	CASSPLAGGNNEQFF	TGTGCCAGCAGCCCACTAGCGGGGGGCAACAATGAGCAGTTCTTC
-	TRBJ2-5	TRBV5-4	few	CASSIVSSETQYF	TGTGCCAGCAGCATAGTCTCCTCGGAGACCCAGTACTTC
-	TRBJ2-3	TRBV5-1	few	CASSYSTRTDTQYF	TGCGCCAGCAGCTACAGTACCCGCACAGATACGCAGTATTTT
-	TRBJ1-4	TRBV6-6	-	CATGKAWTVNEKLFF	TGTGCCACCGGTAAAGCCTGGACAGTCAATGAAAAACTGTTTTTT
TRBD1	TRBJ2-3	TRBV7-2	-	CASSPGQSTDTQYF	TGTGCCAGCAGCCCGGGACAGAGCACAGATACGCAGTATTTT
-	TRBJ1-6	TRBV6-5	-	CASSYLYSPLHF	TGTGCCAGCAGTTACCTCTATTCACCCCTCCACTTT
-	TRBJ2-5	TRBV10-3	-	CASSYSRGETQYF	TGTGCCAGCAGTTACTCGCGGGGAGAGACCCAGTACTTC
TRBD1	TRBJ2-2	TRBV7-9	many	CASSIGQAGELFF	TGTGCCAGCAGCATCGGACAGGCCGGGGAGCTGTTTTTT
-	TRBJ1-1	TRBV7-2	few	CASSRGDINEAFF	TGTGCCAGCAGCAGAGGGGACATAAACGAAGCTTTCTTT
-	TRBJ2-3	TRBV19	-	CASSIGRASTDTQYF	TGTGCCAGTAGTATCGGCAGGGCTAGCACAGATACGCAGTATTTT
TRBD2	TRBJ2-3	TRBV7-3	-	CASSPGLAGGTDTQYF	TGTGCCAGCAGCCCGGGACTAGCGGGGGGCACAGATACGCAGTATTTT
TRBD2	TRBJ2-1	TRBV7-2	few	CASSLAASGGYNEQFF	TGTGCCAGCAGCTTAGCTGCTAGCGGGGGGTACAATGAGCAGTTCTTC